What follows describes a single T cell receptor (beta chain). It lacks a known antigen. Nothing much larger sits one base from this clone, and base qualities are not available. This sample was included in a study of blood T cell repertoires in COVID-19 (dated by TCRdb to between 2020 and 2021). About the study as a whole: Samples covering the acute and convalescent phases of COVID-19 were provided by collaborators in the United States, Italy and Spain. The sample metadata nearly always contained a de-identified subject ID, COVID-19 status, age in years and sex. Where available, HLA class I and class II types were taken from metadata supplied by the sample provider and were not determined by assay-based typing. Samples were obtained from the ongoing ImmuneRACE study (first 160 participants) and from about 1,300 subjects provided by 6 global collaborators. Deeply sampled blood TCRbeta repertoires from subjects exposed to, actively infected with, or recovered from COVID-19 were included in the dataset. The repertoires were released in a freely available public database meant as a resource for research on the immune response to SARS-CoV-2. The prospective study material was composed of cDNA or gDNA derived from T cells, B-cell-depleted T cells, or PBMCs.

TCRbeta CDR3 regions were amplified from genomic DNA by means of the immunoSEQ Assay, a bias-controlled multiplex PCR. The study's processing was this. The number of nucleated cells in each sample was estimated by amplification of reference gene primers within the assay. Sequence reads were collapsed and filtered to measure the absolute abundance of every unique TCRbeta CDR3 rearrangement. For each sample, productive Simpson clonality was calculated as the square root of Simpson's diversity index across productive rearrangements. Held by TCRdb, this immuneACCESS table contains in-frame sequences only and omits some clones. Under half of the omission traces to an unresolved V gene where checked; the cause of the rest is unknown. Clone size and V and J calls were adopted from that table, with D and trimming inferred from the DNA. This sample has about 430,000 clones in its table, and around 90% of those were observed once. The ten largest account for approximately 0.92% of the sample.

What the research found in general, with its limitations: The amount of clinical and demographic metadata varied by source and participant and was provided uncurated.

The CDR3, from cysteine to phenylalanine, totals 13 residues. The sequence is cut down to CDR3 DNA, 39 bases in frame from base 1. The V and J ends are trimmed by 2 bases and 7 bases, leaving 8 bases between them. The germline V gene (reference sequence) supplies CDR1 LNHDA and CDR2 SQIVND. In Seattle, one collaborating source enrolled patients while the infection was active and tracked those patients longitudinally over the course of disease. Each collaborating institution followed its own protocols to collect whole blood in K2EDTA tubes. For TCRbeta analysis, collaborators shipped samples as frozen whole blood, isolated PBMCs, or DNA extracted from either of those sample types.

The sequence links TRBV19 to TRBJ2-2, with the D gene uncertain. The TCR was taken from a man between 18 and 35 years old with COVID-19, enrolled during active disease. Source material: peripheral blood. CDR3 sequence: CASSIRARGELFF. The DNA sequence is TGTGCCAGTAGTATACGAGCTCGCGGGGAGCTGTTTTTT. When the CDR3 is completed using the reference TRBV19 and TRBJ2-2 genes on either side, the full variable domain is DGGITQSPKYLFRKEGQNVTLSCEQNLNHDAMYWYRQDPGQGLRLIYYSQIVNDFQKGDIAEGYSVSREKKESFPLTVTSAQKNPTAFYLCASSIRARGELFFGEGSRLTVL.